This entry features one T cell receptor (beta chain) sequence. This entry belongs to a study of cytomegalovirus exposure and HLA in healthy donors. The length of the CDR3 is 15 residues. Germline V gene lookup returns CDR1 LNHDA and CDR2 SQIVND (reference sequence). V lost 1 base and J lost 4, with 13 bases in between. The primer mix had 60 Vbeta and 13 Jbeta primers. Produced via immunoSEQ multiplex PCR; TCRdb's table is partial and in-frame only. The listing contains more than 40,000 clones. The chain uses TRBV19 and TRBJ1-2; D unresolved. The sample taken for sequencing was PBMCs. The receptor was derived from a woman between 40 and 50 years old in good health and CMV-seronegative. Written as DNA, the CDR3 is TGTGCCAGTAGTATAGGTCAGACTGATGTCTATGGCTACACCTTC. Its translation is CASSIGQTDVYGYTF.